This T cell receptor (beta chain) originates from a study of blood T cells in healthy people across ages. Looking at the study overall: Template switching caught about one barcoded beta molecule for each two T cells. Study observations and caveats: Naive T cell percentage showed a strong correlation with the diversity of TCR beta.

This CDR3 is built from 16 residues. V shed 5 bases and J shed 5 bases, with 21 bases lying between them. This clonotype appeared a few times. No antigen is known for it. The conserved phenylalanine or tryptophan is not found at the CDR3 terminus, so this likely reflects a read error. Primers used in a second PCR of roughly 6 to 12 cycles were a sample-barcoded 5' primer and a J-beta primer mix. TCRdb re-derived calls from the 5' RACE reads in MiXCR, one entry per CDR3 protein. The repertoire holds roughly 1,000,000 distinct CDR3 sequences, with approximately 25% as singletons. The data also belong to a second study, concerning T cells of mothers and their children.

The chain uses TRBV12-3 or TRBV12-4 and TRBJ2-5, with D perhaps given as TRBD1 or TRBD2 (7 bases each). Sequenced input: blood. The sequence came from a girl aged 2 to 9 in good health. The CDR3 DNA reads TGTGCCAGCAGTCACATTAGGATCAGGGGGGGGGAGACCCAGTACTAC. The encoded protein is CASSHIRIRGGETQYY.